This TCR beta chain came from a study of OX40 agonist ivuxolimab in advanced cancers. The wider study: Previous treatment with anti-PD-1, anti-PD-L1 or anti-CTLA-4 therapy was allowed; 40% had received some. Study-level findings and limits: Compared with others, partial responders at 0.1-3.0 mg/kg displayed clonal expansion among the lowest.

Assay: immunoSEQ multiplex PCR; the TCRdb copy retains only in-frame clones and omits some. The sample lists 100,000 or so clones, approximately 91% occurring once. Details on this clone: As yet, its antigen is unknown.

CDR3 length: 12 residues. V dropped 5 bases and J dropped 11 bases, with 14 bases sitting between them. Looked up from germline, CDR1 is MNHNY and CDR2 is SVGAGI (reference sequence). The sample in question was CD4+ or CD8+ T cells sorted from blood, obtained in a trial of the OX40 agonist ivuxolimab. The clonotype comes from an adult with an advanced solid tumor such as melanoma, head and neck, liver or kidney cancer. This chain joins TRBV6-6 and TRBJ2-3; D is undetermined. The chain's CDR3 is CASSTPQRRQYF. CDR3 bases: TGTGCCAGCAGTACCCCACAGCGTCGGCAGTATTTT.